Ten or more counts support the clone carrying this T cell receptor beta chain. Its antigen is unidentified. This record belongs to a study of CD8 T cells in ankylosing spondylitis. TCRdb re-analysed the 5' RACE reads in MiXCR, keeping a single row per CDR3 protein. The data show 200,000 to 300,000 distinct CDR3 sequences, roughly a quarter seen once. Germline values: CDR1 SGHAT, CDR2 FQNNGV. CDR3 length: 15 residues. Trimming cost V 5 bases and J 2 bases, with 12 bases left between them. Study observations and caveats: Researchers reportedly found disease-linked clones significantly enriched in matched ankylosing spondylitis synovial fluid. A TCR beta motif of roughly eight highly homologous variants seemed to mark ankylosing spondylitis blood.

The chain couples TRBV11-2 to TRBJ2-2, with a weak D call TRBD1 (6 bases). This TCR came from a male donor with ankylosing spondylitis or in good health (not recorded which). Material for sequencing was blood, either unsorted or a sorted T cell fraction (not recorded which). CDR3 loop: CASSTRQVNTGELFF. In DNA form, the CDR3 reads TGTGCCAGCAGCACCCGACAGGTTAACACCGGGGAGCTGTTTTTT. Using reference TRBV11-2 and TRBJ2-2 for the parts outside the CDR3, the full variable domain is EAGVAQSPRYKIIEKRQSVAFWCNPISGHATLYWYQQILGQGPKLLIQFQNNGVVDDSQLPKDRFSAERLKGVDSTLKIQPAKLEDSAVYLCASSTRQVNTGELFFGEGSRLTVL.